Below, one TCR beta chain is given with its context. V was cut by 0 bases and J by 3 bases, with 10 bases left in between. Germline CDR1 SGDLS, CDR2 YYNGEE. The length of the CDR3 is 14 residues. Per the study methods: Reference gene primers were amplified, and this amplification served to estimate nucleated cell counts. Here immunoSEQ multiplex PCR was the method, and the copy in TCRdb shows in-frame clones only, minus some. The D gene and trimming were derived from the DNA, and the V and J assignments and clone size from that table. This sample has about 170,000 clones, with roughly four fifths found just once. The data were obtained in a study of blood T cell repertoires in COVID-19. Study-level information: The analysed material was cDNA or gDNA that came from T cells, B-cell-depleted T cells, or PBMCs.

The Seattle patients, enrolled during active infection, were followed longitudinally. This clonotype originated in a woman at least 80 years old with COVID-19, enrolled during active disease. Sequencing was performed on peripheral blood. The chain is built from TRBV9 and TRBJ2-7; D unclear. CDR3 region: CASSVAFESYEQYF. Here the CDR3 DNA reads TGTGCCAGCAGCGTAGCTTTCGAGAGCTACGAGCAGTACTTC.